This T cell receptor beta chain was captured in a study of control samples from healthy donors and cancer patients. V was clipped by 3 bases and J by 1 base, with 12 bases between them. The CDR3 has 15 residues. Germline-derived CDR1 and CDR2 are LGHDT and YNNKEL (reference sequence). Here immunoSEQ multiplex PCR was the method, and the copy in TCRdb shows in-frame clones only, minus some. The sample lists approximately 45,000 clones; around 93% were seen once. This receptor was obtained from a woman aged 40 to 50 with head and neck cancer. J is TRBJ1-2 and V is TRBV3-1 (or the pseudogene TRBV3-2); D gene uncertain. The sequencing sample was made of PBMCs. The CDR3 nucleotides read TGTGCCAGCAGCCAGAGGGCGGGTTTTAACTATGGCTACACCTTC. Protein: CASSQRAGFNYGYTF.